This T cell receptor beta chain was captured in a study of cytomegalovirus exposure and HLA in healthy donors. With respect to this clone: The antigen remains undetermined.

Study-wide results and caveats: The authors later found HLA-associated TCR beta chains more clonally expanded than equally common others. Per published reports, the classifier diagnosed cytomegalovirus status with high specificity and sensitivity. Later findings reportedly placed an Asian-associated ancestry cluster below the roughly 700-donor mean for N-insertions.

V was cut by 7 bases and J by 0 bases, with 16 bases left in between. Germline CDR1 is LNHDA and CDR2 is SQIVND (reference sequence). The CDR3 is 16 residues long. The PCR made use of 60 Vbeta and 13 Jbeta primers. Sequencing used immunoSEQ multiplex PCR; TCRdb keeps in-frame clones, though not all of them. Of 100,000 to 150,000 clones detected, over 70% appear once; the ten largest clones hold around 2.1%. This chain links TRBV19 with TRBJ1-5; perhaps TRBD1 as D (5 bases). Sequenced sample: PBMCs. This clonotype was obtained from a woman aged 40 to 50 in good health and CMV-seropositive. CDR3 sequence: CASTGRALNSNQPQHF. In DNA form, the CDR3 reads TGTGCCAGTACTGGCAGGGCACTCAATAGCAATCAGCCCCAGCATTTT.